This TCR beta chain appears in the sequencing data of a study of blood T cell repertoires in COVID-19. Study-wide context: Donors in the United States, Italy and Spain gave samples during acute or convalescent COVID-19. T cells, B-cell-depleted T cells, or PBMCs provided the cDNA or gDNA that served as material.

This CDR3 has 15 residues. Germline V lookup: CDR1 SEHNR, CDR2 FQNEAQ (reference sequence). Trimming left V 1 base short and J 0 bases short, with 7 bases between. Data came from immunoSEQ multiplex PCR; TCRdb stores just in-frame clones and leaves some out. The sample yields 230,000 or so clones, around 88% seen once. Sequencing was done on a sample of peripheral blood. This TCR was sampled from a man aged 40-55 years with active or convalescent COVID-19. The J gene is TRBJ1-3, the V gene TRBV7-9, with a weak D call TRBD1 (5 bases). This chain's CDR3 is CASSLGGVSGNTIYF. In DNA, the CDR3 is TGTGCCAGCAGCTTAGGGGGGGTCTCTGGAAACACCATATATTTT.